What follows are 14 T cell receptor beta chains derived from one specimen sequenced in a study of cytomegalovirus exposure and HLA in healthy donors. Both 60 Vbeta primers and 13 Jbeta primers went into the PCR. The protocol was immunoSEQ multiplex PCR, while the TCRdb copy is restricted to in-frame clones and leaves out a portion. The repertoire holds 90,000 to 130,000 clones, around 80% seen once, with 3% in the top ten. The specimen sequenced was PBMCs. The receptors stem from a woman under 30 in good health and CMV-seropositive.

The chain recombines TRBV2 with TRBJ2-1, with TRBD2 matching 9 bases. Germline V gives CDR1 SNHLY, CDR2 FYNNEI. There are 12 residues in the CDR3. V gave up 7 bases and J gave up 12 bases; unmatched junction bases: 7. In DNA form, the CDR3 reads TGTGCCAGCACCCCGGGACTAGCCACGCAGTTCTTC. Translation: CASTPGLATQFF.

The V call is TRBV6-5, the J call TRBJ1-5; 7 nucleotides match TRBD1. The CDR3 extends over 14 amino acids. The germline V gene has CDR1 MNHEY and CDR2 SVGAGI. Trimming cost V 5 bases and J 5 bases; bases outside gene matches: 6. The CDR3 region is CASSKTGWDQPQHF. The CDR3 bases are TGTGCCAGCAGTAAGACAGGGTGGGATCAGCCCCAGCATTTT.

This clone appeared once. The chain uses TRBV7-6 and TRBJ2-7; TRBD1 agrees at 9 bases. The CDR3 contains 20 residues. V dropped 4 bases and J dropped 1; count of bases not matched to a gene: 20. Germline values: CDR1 SGHVS, CDR2 FNYEAQ. CDR3 protein: CASSSSVYGRQGVTSYEQYF. The CDR3 nucleotides read TGTGCCAGCAGCTCCTCGGTTTACGGTAGACAGGGGGTTACGTCCTACGAGCAGTACTTC.

This sequence joins TRBV7-9 and TRBJ2-5, with 11 nucleotides matching TRBD2. The CDR3 length is 18 residues. In germline, CDR1 is SEHNR, CDR2 FQNEAQ (reference sequence). Unmatched junction bases numbered 14, after V lost 5 bases and J lost 3 bases. CDR3: CASSRTGLAAGKEETQYF. The CDR3 DNA sequence: TGTGCCAGCAGCCGGACGGGACTAGCGGCCGGGAAAGAAGAGACCCAGTACTTC.

As for this clone: The junction departs from germline at one end; a sequencing error may be responsible. The chain has TRBV6-5 and TRBJ2-1; the D is unclear. CDR1 MNHEY and CDR2 SVGAGI come from the germline V gene. The CDR3 length is 14 residues. CDR3 residues: CVSSAERTNNEQFF. CDR3 in DNA: TGTGTCAGCAGTGCGGAACGTACCAACAATGAGCAGTTCTTC.

The rearrangement uses TRBV19 and TRBJ1-4; D may be TRBD1 (6 bases). CDR1 is LNHDA, CDR2 SQIVND, per germline (reference sequence). This CDR3 is built from 16 residues. The V end was cut by 6 bases, the J end by 0 bases, with 14 bases between. As DNA, the CDR3 is TGTGCCAGTAGGGGGGGGCAGGACTCAACTAATGAAAAACTGTTTTTT. Its protein product is CASRGGQDSTNEKLFF. The full variable domain, its missing parts supplied by reference TRBV19 and TRBJ1-4, is DGGITQSPKYLFRKEGQNVTLSCEQNLNHDAMYWYRQDPGQGLRLIYYSQIVNDFQKGDIAEGYSVSREKKESFPLTVTSAQKNPTAFYLCASRGGQDSTNEKLFFGSGTQLSVL.

The rearrangement links TRBV9 to TRBJ2-3, with 7 nucleotides matching TRBD2. The CDR3 runs to 14 residues. Unmatched junction bases numbered 4, after V lost 4 bases and J lost 2 bases. Germline CDR1 and CDR2: SGDLS and YYNGEE. The CDR3 region is CASSSGTDTDTQYF. CDR3 nucleotides: TGTGCCAGCAGCAGCGGGACCGACACAGATACGCAGTATTTT. The full variable domain, rest sourced from reference TRBV9 and TRBJ2-3, is DSGVTQTPKHLITATGQRVTLRCSPRSGDLSVYWYQQSLDQGLQFLIQYYNGEERAKGNILERFSAQQFPDLHSELNLSSLELGDSALYFCASSSGTDTDTQYFGPGTRLTVL.

This chain connects TRBV6-1 to TRBJ1-4, with unresolved D. CDR3 length: 15 amino acids. Trimming shortened V by 2 bases and J by 3 bases, and 10 bases separated the two germline ends. In germline, CDR1 is MNHNS, CDR2 SASEGT. CDR3: CASSEREAANEKLFF. The CDR3 bases are TGTGCCAGCAGTGAACGGGAGGCAGCTAATGAAAAACTGTTTTTT.

This chain uses TRBV10-1 with TRBJ2-3; 10 nucleotides align to TRBD2. Trimming at V came to 3 bases and at J to 3 bases, leaving 12 bases not matched to a gene. The CDR3 spans 18 residues. Germline V gives CDR1 WNHNN, CDR2 SYGVQD (reference sequence). The CDR3 here is CASSDPQASGRGTDTQYF. CDR3 DNA sequence: TGCGCCAGCAGTGACCCTCAGGCTAGCGGGAGAGGTACAGATACGCAGTATTTT.

The genes are TRBV5-1 and TRBJ2-2, with 9 bases identical to TRBD2. The CDR3 extends over 15 amino acids. V lost 4 bases, J lost 6 bases, and 7 bases stayed unmatched. The germline V gene has CDR1 SGHRS and CDR2 YFSETQ. In nucleotides, the CDR3 is TGCGCCAGCAGCAGGGGACTAGCAGAGGCCGGGGAGCTGTTTTTT. Encoded protein: CASSRGLAEAGELFF. Together with reference TRBV5-1 and TRBJ2-2, the CDR3 gives the full variable domain: KAGVTQTPRYLIKTRGQQVTLSCSPISGHRSVSWYQQTPGQGLQFLFEYFSETQRNKGNFPGRFSGRQFSNSRSEMNVSTLELGDSALYLCASSRGLAEAGELFFGEGSRLTVL.

About this clone itself: An end of the junction does not agree with germline; a read error may underlie this. The V and J genes are TRBV11-2 and TRBJ1-4; a possible D gene is TRBD1 (6 bases). Germline CDR1 is SGHAT and CDR2 is FQNNGV. There are 18 residues in the CDR3. CDR3: CATSLFFGVQGAREKLFF. In nucleotides, the CDR3 is TGTGCCACCAGCCTCTTCTTTGGGGTACAGGGCGCTAGAGAAAAACTGTTTTTT. Using reference TRBV11-2 and TRBJ1-4 for the parts outside the CDR3, the full variable domain is EAGVAQSPRYKIIEKRQSVAFWCNPISGHATLYWYQQILGQGPKLLIQFQNNGVVDDSQLPKDRFSAERLKGVDSTLKIQPAKLEDSAVYLCATSLFFGVQGAREKLFFGSGTQLSVL.

This clone was seen a handful of times. The rearrangement links TRBV5-1 to TRBJ2-7, with 9 bases matching TRBD1. Germline V gene sequence: CDR1 SGHRS, CDR2 YFSETQ. This CDR3 is built from 14 residues. V trimming: 8 bases; J trimming: 2 bases; junction bases outside the gene matches: 8. CDR3 sequence (DNA): TGCGCCAGTCAGAGGGACAGGGCCGCCTACGAGCAGTACTTC. The encoded protein is CASQRDRAAYEQYF.

The gene calls are TRBV6-1 and TRBJ2-3, with 8 bases matching TRBD1. CDR3 length: 15 amino acids. V was clipped by 3 bases and J by 9 bases; unmatched bases: 11. Germline CDR1 reads MNHNS; CDR2 reads SASEGT. As DNA, the CDR3 is TGTGCCAGCAGTGACGTAGGACAGGGTAGGATGACGCAGTATTTT. Translation: CASSDVGQGRMTQYF.

V usage is TRBV6-1 and J usage is TRBJ2-7, with D possibly matching TRBD2 (6 bases). V was pared by 8 bases and J by 7 bases, with 21 bases between. The CDR3 totals 14 residues. Germline CDR1 MNHNS, CDR2 SASEGT. As DNA, the CDR3 is TGTGCCAGCCGTTGGGGGTTTCAGGCGGGGGAGCAGTACTTC. Residues: CASRWGFQAGEQYF.